The rows below give T cell receptor beta chains drawn from one sample of a study of neoadjuvant nivolumab and ipilimumab in lung cancer. Profiling relied on immunoSEQ multiplex PCR, and the TCRdb table lists in-frame clones only, not all of them. The profile shows 25,000 to 35,000 clones, more than 90% of them singletons. The material sequenced was peripheral blood, taken after neoadjuvant nivolumab, alone or with ipilimumab, at or shortly before surgery. All receptors come from an adult with non-small cell lung cancer. Both conserved end residues are part of each CDR3. Clone size is stated in some rows and not others, as once, few, many or a class when expanded.

V: TRBV11-1
J: TRBJ2-1
size: NA
CDR3: CASTPGRGSYNEQFF

V: TRBV6-1
J: TRBJ2-7
size: NA
CDR3: CASSERVSGGYEQYF

V: TRBV5-1
J: TRBJ2-7
size: once
CDR3: CASSNPLAGGHYEQYF

V: TRBV2
J: TRBJ2-2
size: NA
CDR3: CASSIRTSPGELFF

V: TRBV5-4
J: TRBJ2-3
size: NA
CDR3: CASSLASSGSGTDTQYF

V: TRBV29-1
J: TRBJ2-5
size: NA
CDR3: CSVGSAGSMETQYF

V: TRBV4-1
J: TRBJ2-7
size: NA
CDR3: CASSLQPSGRSGEQYF

V: TRBV14
J: TRBJ2-7
size: once
CDR3: CASSRLAGVELEQYF

V: TRBV7-9
J: TRBJ1-2
size: NA
CDR3: CASSSRGQNPNYGYTF

V: TRBV6-1
J: TRBJ2-7
size: NA
CDR3: CASTWDSSYEQYF

V: TRBV5-6
J: TRBJ1-5
size: NA
CDR3: CASSLLGNQPQHF

V: TRBV7-9
J: TRBJ2-2
size: NA
CDR3: CASSLLANTGELFF

V: TRBV5-1
J: TRBJ2-1
size: NA
CDR3: CASSFSQNEQFF

V: TRBV19
J: TRBJ2-1
size: once
CDR3: CASSTFHPEDNEQFF

V: TRBV5-1
J: TRBJ1-5
size: NA
CDR3: CASSLLWAGSNQPQHF

V: TRBV29-1
J: TRBJ1-2
size: NA
CDR3: CSVSRGTGTGASVGYGYTF

V: TRBV5-4
J: TRBJ1-1
size: NA
CDR3: CASRRGGNTEAFF

V: TRBV7-3
J: TRBJ1-2
size: NA
CDR3: CASSRGTWAYYGYTF